What follows are 2 T cell receptor beta chains derived from one specimen sequenced in a study of blood T cell repertoires in COVID-19. Only in-frame clones appear in the TCRdb table, and some are missing; sequencing was by immunoSEQ multiplex PCR. The sample yields approximately 160,000 clones, roughly 80% seen once. The sample comprised peripheral blood. The source of these receptors is a man in his 70s with acute or convalescent COVID-19.

This chain joins TRBV18 and TRBJ1-3; TRBD1 aligns across 7 bases. V was clipped by 4 bases and J by 0 bases; unmatched bases: 3. In germline, CDR1 is KGHSH, CDR2 LQKENI. This CDR3 is 15 amino acids long. The CDR3 region is CASSLDRDSGNTIYF. CDR3 nucleotide sequence: TGTGCCAGCTCACTCGACAGGGACTCTGGAAACACCATATATTTT.

The chain joins TRBV6-5 to TRBJ2-5; 8 bases map to TRBD2. The CDR3 sequence is 15 residues long. With 6 bases clipped from V and 3 bases from J, the junction kept 9 bases outside the gene matches. Looked up from germline, CDR1 is MNHEY and CDR2 is SVGAGI. This chain's CDR3 is CASSGGVAREETQYF. The CDR3 coding sequence is TGTGCCAGCAGCGGGGGGGTAGCGAGGGAAGAGACCCAGTACTTC.